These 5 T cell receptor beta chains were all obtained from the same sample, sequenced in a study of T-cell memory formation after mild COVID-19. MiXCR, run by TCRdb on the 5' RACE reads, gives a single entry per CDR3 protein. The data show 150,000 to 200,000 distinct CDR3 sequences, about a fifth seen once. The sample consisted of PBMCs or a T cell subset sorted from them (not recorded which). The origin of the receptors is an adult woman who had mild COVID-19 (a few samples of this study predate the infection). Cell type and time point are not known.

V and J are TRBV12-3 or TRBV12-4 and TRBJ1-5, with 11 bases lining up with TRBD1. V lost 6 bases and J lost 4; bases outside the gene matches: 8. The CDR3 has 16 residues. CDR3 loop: CASSRGTGGWNQPQHF. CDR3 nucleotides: TGTGCCAGCAGCCGCGGGACAGGGGGTTGGAATCAGCCCCAGCATTTT.

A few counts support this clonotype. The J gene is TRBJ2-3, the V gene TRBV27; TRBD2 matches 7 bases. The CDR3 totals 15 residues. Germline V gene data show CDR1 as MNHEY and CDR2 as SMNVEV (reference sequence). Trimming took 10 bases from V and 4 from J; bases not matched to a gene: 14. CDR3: CATRVGGSEADTQYF. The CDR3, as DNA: TGTGCCACTCGAGTAGGCGGGAGTGAAGCAGATACGCAGTATTTT.

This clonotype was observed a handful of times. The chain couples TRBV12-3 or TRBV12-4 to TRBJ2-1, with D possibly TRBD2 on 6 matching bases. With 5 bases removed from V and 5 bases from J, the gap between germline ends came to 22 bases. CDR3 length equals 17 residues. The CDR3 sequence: CASSPLIAAMVDNEQFF. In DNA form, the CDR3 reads TGTGCCAGCAGTCCCCTCATAGCGGCTATGGTTGACAATGAGCAGTTCTTC.

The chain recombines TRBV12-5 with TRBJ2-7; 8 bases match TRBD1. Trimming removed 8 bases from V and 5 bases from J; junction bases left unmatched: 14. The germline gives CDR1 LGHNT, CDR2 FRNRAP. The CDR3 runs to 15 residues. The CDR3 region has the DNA TGTGCTAGTCCCCCCCCGGGACAGGCCCCGGACGAGCAGTACTTC. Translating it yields CASPPPGQAPDEQYF.

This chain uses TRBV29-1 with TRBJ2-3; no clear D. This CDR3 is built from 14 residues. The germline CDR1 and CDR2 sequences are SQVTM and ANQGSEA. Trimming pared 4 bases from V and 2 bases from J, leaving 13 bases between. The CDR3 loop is CSVGTDVLTDTQYF. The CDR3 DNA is TGCAGCGTTGGTACTGATGTCCTCACAGATACGCAGTATTTT.